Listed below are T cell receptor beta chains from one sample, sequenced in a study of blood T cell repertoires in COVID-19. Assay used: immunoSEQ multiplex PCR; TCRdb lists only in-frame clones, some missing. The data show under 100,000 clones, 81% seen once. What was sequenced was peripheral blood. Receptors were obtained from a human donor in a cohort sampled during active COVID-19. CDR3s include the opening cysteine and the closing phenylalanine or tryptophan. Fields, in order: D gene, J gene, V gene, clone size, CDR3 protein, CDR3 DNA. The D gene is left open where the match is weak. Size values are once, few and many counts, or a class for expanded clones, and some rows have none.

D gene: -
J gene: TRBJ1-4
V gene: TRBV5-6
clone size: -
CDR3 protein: CASSSGTNEKLFF
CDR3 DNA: TGTGCCAGCAGTTCAGGAACTAATGAAAAACTGTTTTTT

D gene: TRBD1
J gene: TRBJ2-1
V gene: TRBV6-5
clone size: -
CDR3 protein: CASRGQLDNEQFF
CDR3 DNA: TGTGCCAGCAGGGGACAGCTAGACAATGAGCAGTTCTTC

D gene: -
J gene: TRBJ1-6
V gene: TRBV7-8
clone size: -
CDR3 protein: CASSLAGRVNSPLHF
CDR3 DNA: TGTGCCAGCAGCTTAGCGGGCAGGGTTAATTCACCCCTCCACTTT

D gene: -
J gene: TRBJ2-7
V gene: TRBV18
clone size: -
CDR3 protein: CASSPRGEYEQYF
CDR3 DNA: TGTGCCAGCTCACCACGGGGAGAGTACGAGCAGTACTTC

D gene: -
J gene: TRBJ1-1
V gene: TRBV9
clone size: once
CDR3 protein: CASSPHSVGLNTEAFF
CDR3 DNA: TGTGCCAGCAGCCCCCATTCGGTGGGCCTGAACACTGAAGCTTTCTTT

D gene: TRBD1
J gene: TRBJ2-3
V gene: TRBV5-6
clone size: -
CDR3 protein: CASSPTGGTDTQYF
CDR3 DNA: TGTGCCAGCAGCCCGACAGGGGGCACAGATACGCAGTATTTT

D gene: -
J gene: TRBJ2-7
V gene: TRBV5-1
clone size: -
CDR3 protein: CASSLSTTNSYEQYF
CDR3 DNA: TGCGCCAGCAGCTTAAGCACTACCAACTCCTACGAGCAGTACTTC

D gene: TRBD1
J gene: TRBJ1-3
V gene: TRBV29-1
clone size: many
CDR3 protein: CSVHGAGGFSGNTIYF
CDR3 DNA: TGCAGCGTCCACGGGGCAGGGGGGTTCTCTGGAAACACCATATATTTT

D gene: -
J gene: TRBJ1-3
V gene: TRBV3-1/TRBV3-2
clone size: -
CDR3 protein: CASSPGHSGNTIYF
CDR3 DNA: TGTGCCAGCAGCCCCGGACACTCTGGAAACACCATATATTTT

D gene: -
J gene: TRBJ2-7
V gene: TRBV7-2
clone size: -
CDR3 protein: CASSLGFQGSYEQYF
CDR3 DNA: TGTGCCAGCAGCTTAGGTTTCCAGGGCTCCTACGAGCAGTACTTC

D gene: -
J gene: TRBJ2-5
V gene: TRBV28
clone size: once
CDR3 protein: CASSSNYRGGETQYF
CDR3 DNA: TGTGCCAGCAGTTCAAATTACAGGGGAGGCGAGACCCAGTACTTC

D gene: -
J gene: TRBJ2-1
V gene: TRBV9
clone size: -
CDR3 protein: CASGRAGANYNEQFF
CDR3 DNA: TGTGCCAGCGGAAGGGCAGGGGCTAACTACAATGAGCAGTTCTTC

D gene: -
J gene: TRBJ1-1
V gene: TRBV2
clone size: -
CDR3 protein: CASRWAWVEF
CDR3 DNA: TGTGCCAGCAGATGGGCCTGGGTAGAATTT

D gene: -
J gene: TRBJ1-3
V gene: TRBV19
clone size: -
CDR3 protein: CASSMGGISSGNTIYF
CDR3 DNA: TGTGCCAGTAGTATGGGAGGAATCTCCTCTGGAAACACCATATATTTT

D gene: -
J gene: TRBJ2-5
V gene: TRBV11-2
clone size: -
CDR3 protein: CASSLDGVRGETQYF
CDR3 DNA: TGTGCCAGCAGCCTGGATGGGGTACGGGGAGAGACCCAGTACTTC

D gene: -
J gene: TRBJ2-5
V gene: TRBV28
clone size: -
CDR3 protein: CASSSSGVRETQYF
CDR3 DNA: TGTGCCAGCAGTTCATCAGGGGTTCGAGAGACCCAGTACTTC

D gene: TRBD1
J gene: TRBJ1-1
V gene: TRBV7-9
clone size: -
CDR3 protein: CASSFPGTGTKGTEAFF
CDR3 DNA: TGTGCCAGCAGCTTCCCCGGGACAGGGACCAAGGGCACTGAAGCTTTCTTT

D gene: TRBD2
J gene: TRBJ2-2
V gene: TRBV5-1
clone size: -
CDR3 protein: CASSTGTSEAGELFF
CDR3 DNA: TGCGCCAGCAGCACCGGGACTAGCGAGGCCGGGGAGCTGTTTTTT

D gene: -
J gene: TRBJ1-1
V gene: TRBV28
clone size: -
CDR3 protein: CASSLWVGVDTEAFF
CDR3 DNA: TGTGCCAGCAGTTTATGGGTCGGGGTCGACACTGAAGCTTTCTTT

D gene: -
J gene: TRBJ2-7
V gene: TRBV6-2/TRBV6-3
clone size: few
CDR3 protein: CASSYSRSRTVSYEQYF
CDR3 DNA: TGTGCCAGCAGTTACTCTAGGTCGAGGACAGTGTCCTACGAGCAGTACTTC

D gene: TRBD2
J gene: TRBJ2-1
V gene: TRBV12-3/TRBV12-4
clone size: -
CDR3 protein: CASSLAASGAQFF
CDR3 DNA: TGTGCCAGCAGTTTAGCGGCTAGCGGGGCGCAGTTCTTC

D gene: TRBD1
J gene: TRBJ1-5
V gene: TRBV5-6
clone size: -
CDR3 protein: CASSLGTGVTQPQHF
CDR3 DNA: TGTGCCAGCAGCCTAGGGACAGGGGTTACTCAGCCCCAGCATTTT

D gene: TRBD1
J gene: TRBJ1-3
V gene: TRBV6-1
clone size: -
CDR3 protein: CASSGWTGTGSGNTIYF
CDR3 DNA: TGTGCCAGCAGTGGTTGGACAGGTACGGGCTCTGGAAACACCATATATTTT

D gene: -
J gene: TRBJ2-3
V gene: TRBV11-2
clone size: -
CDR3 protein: CASSLVGGQADTQYF
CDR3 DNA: TGTGCCAGCAGCTTAGTCGGGGGGCAGGCAGATACGCAGTATTTT

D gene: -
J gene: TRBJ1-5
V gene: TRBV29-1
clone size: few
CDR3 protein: CSVAFGGSNQPQHF
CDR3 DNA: TGCAGCGTTGCTTTTGGGGGCAGCAATCAGCCCCAGCATTTT

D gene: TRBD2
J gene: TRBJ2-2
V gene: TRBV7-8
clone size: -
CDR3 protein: CASSWGAGGPTGELFF
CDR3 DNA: TGTGCCAGCAGCTGGGGCGCGGGGGGGCCTACCGGGGAGCTGTTTTTT

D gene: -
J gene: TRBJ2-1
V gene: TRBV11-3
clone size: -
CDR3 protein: CASSLGFGNEQFF
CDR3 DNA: TGTGCCAGCAGCTTAGGTTTCGGGAATGAGCAGTTCTTC

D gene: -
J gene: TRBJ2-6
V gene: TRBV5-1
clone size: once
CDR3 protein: CASSFRYSGANVLTF
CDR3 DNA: TGCGCCAGCAGCTTCAGGTACTCTGGGGCCAACGTCCTGACTTTC

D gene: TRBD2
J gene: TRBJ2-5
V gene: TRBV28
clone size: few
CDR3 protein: CASSRLAGRGETQYF
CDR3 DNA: TGTGCCAGCAGTAGACTAGCGGGCCGGGGGGAGACCCAGTACTTC

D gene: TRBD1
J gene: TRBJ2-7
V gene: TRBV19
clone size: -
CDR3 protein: CASSMGRGSIYEQYF
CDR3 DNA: TGTGCCAGTAGTATGGGCAGGGGGTCTATCTACGAGCAGTACTTC

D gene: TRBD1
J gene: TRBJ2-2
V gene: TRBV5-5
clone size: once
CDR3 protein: CASSLRLTGGATGELFF
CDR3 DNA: TGTGCCAGCAGCTTACGCCTGACAGGGGGCGCGACCGGGGAGCTGTTTTTT

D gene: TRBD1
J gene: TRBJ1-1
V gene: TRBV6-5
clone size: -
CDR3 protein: CASTRDRENTEAFF
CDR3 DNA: TGTGCCAGCACCCGGGACAGAGAGAACACTGAAGCTTTCTTT

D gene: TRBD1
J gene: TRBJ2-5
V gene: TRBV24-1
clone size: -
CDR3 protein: CATSDPLDRGLGETQYF
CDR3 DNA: TGTGCCACCAGTGATCCCTTGGACAGGGGGCTGGGGGAGACCCAGTACTTC

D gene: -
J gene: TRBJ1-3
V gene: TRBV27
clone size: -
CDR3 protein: CASSFRAGNTIYF
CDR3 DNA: TGTGCCAGCAGTTTCAGGGCCGGAAACACCATATATTTT

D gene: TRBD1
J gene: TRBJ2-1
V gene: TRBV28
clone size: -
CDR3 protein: CASSSYPGTGTPSSYNEQFF
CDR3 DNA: TGTGCCAGCAGTTCCTATCCCGGGACAGGGACGCCGAGCTCCTACAATGAGCAGTTCTTC

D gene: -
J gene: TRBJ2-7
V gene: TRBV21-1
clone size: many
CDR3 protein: CARGREYF
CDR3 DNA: TGTGCCAGGGGGAGGGAGTACTTC

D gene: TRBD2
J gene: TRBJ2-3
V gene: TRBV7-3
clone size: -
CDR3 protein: CASSLTGSGGADTQYF
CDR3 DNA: TGTGCCAGCAGCTTAACCGGTAGCGGGGGCGCAGATACGCAGTATTTT

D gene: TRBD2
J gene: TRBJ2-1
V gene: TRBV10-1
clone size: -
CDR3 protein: CASSHSSGTYNEQFF
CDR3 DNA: TGCGCCAGCAGTCACTCTAGCGGGACCTACAATGAGCAGTTCTTC

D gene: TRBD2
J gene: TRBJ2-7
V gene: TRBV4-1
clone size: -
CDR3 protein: CASSQDRREGFEQYF
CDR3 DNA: TGCGCCAGCAGCCAAGATCGGAGGGAGGGCTTCGAGCAGTACTTC

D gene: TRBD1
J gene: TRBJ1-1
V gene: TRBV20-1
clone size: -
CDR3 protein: CSASKGAGNTEAFF
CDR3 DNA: TGCAGTGCTAGTAAGGGGGCGGGGAACACTGAAGCTTTCTTT

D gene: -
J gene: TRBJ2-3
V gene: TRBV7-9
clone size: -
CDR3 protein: CATDSKSTDTQYF
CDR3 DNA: TGTGCCACCGACTCGAAAAGCACAGATACGCAGTATTTT

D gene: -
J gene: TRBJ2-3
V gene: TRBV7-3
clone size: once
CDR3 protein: CASSLLGSSTDTQYF
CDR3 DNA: TGTGCCAGCAGCTTACTGGGCAGTAGCACAGATACGCAGTATTTT